Following are 22 T cell receptor beta chains from one sample sequenced in a study of blood T cell repertoires in COVID-19. Produced via immunoSEQ multiplex PCR; TCRdb's table is partial and in-frame only. The table records 150,000 to 200,000 clones, roughly 85% of them present only once. Sequences were obtained from peripheral blood. All receptors come from a woman aged 55-70 years with acute or convalescent COVID-19.

The chain employs TRBV6-5 and TRBJ1-4; D ambiguous. Deletions cut 6 bases from V and 8 bases from J, with 10 bases between. The CDR3 totals 12 residues. The germline V gene encodes CDR1 MNHEY and CDR2 SVGAGI. Here the CDR3 reads CASSRVSEKLFF. CDR3 in DNA: TGTGCCAGCAGCCGGGTGAGCGAAAAACTGTTTTTT.

Concerning this clone itself: The junction differs from germline at one of its ends, possibly a read error. The V and J genes are TRBV7-3 and TRBJ1-3, with a weak D call TRBD1 (6 bases). The CDR3 contains 15 residues. CDR1 and CDR2 from the germline V gene are SGHTA and FQGTGA. The CDR3 DNA reads as TGTGCCAGCAGCTTAACACCAGGGGCTGGGAACACCATATATTTT. It encodes CASSLTPGAGNTIYF.

V gene TRBV29-1 combines with J gene TRBJ1-1; D is unresolved. V was shortened by 7 bases and J by 0 bases, with 12 bases between the two germline ends. This CDR3 has 13 amino acids. Germline CDR1 SQVTM, CDR2 ANQGSEA. CDR3: CSANRDMNTEAFF. DNA of the CDR3: TGCAGCGCTAACAGAGACATGAACACTGAAGCTTTCTTT. The full variable domain, rest sourced from reference TRBV29-1 and TRBJ1-1, is SAVISQKPSRDICQRGTSLTIQCQVDSQVTMMFWYRQQPGQSLTLIATANQGSEATYESGFVIDKFPISRPNLTFSTLTVSNMSPEDSSIYLCSANRDMNTEAFFGQGTRLTVV.

On this clone: Relative to the germline gene, one junction end is altered; a read error may explain this. The genes are TRBV7-7 and TRBJ2-3; 10 nucleotides match TRBD2. Germline CDR1 SSHAT, CDR2 FNYEAQ (reference sequence). The CDR3 is 15 amino acids. CDR3 region: CASSAQGLATDTQYF. CDR3 bases: TGTGCTAGCAGCGCCCAGGGACTAGCGACAGATACGCAGTATTTT.

The V and J genes are TRBV14 and TRBJ2-5, with a possible D match to TRBD1 (7 bases). V was cut by 5 bases and J by 5 bases, with 18 bases left in between. Germline V gene sequence: CDR1 SGHDN, CDR2 FVKESK. The CDR3 is made up of 15 amino acids. The CDR3 is CASSTQTGRSETQYF. In nucleotides, the CDR3 is TGTGCCAGCAGCACTCAGACAGGGAGGAGCGAGACCCAGTACTTC. The full variable domain, rest sourced from reference TRBV14 and TRBJ2-5, is EAGVTQFPSHSVIEKGQTVTLRCDPISGHDNLYWYRRVMGKEIKFLLHFVKESKQDESGMPNNRFLAERTGGTYSTLKVQPAELEDSGVYFCASSTQTGRSETQYFGPGTRLLVL.

The V and J genes are TRBV6-5 and TRBJ2-3; D is undetermined. CDR3 length: 14 residues. V was shortened by 10 bases and J by 1 base, with 15 bases between the two germline ends. The germline V gene encodes CDR1 MNHEY and CDR2 SVGAGI. CDR3 region: CATSGGIGTDTQYF. The CDR3 coding sequence is TGTGCCACCTCGGGTGGAATCGGCACAGATACGCAGTATTTT.

This clone was counted a few times. V is TRBV7-9 and J is TRBJ1-2, with 9 bases matching TRBD1. V shed 3 bases and J 2 bases; nucleotides not matched to a gene: 7. Germline V gene lookup returns CDR1 SEHNR and CDR2 FQNEAQ (reference sequence). The CDR3 runs to 16 residues. CDR3 DNA sequence: TGTGCCAGCAGCTTCTACGGGACAGGGACCAACTATGGCTACACCTTC. This translates into CASSFYGTGTNYGYTF.

The CDR3 nucleotides are TGTGCCAGTAGTAAGGGACAGGAACTGTTTTTT. This gives the protein CASSKGQELFF. The chain joins TRBV19 to TRBJ1-4; 8 bases align to TRBD1. The J segment lost 12 bases and the V segment lost 4 bases, leaving 1 base of the junction unmatched. The CDR3 is made up of 11 amino acids. CDR1 is LNHDA, CDR2 SQIVND, per germline (reference sequence).

The CDR3 nucleotides are TGTGCCAGCAGCCCGACAGGGTCTGAAGCTTTCTTT. Its translation is CASSPTGSEAFF. The chain joins TRBV3-1 (or the pseudogene TRBV3-2) to TRBJ1-1; 7 nucleotides match TRBD1. This CDR3 contains 12 residues. The germline CDR1 and CDR2 sequences are LGHDT and YNNKEL (reference sequence). The V and J ends lost 4 bases and 6 bases, in that order; junction bases with no gene match: 2.

Only a few counts were recorded for this clone. This chain connects TRBV5-8 to TRBJ2-1; D ambiguous. This CDR3 comprises 14 residues. V was cut by 5 bases and J by 5 bases, with 14 bases left in between. CDR1 is SGHTS, CDR2 YDEGEE, per germline. Here the CDR3 DNA reads TGTGCCAGCAGAAGTTCTTTCACGGACAATGAGCAGTTCTTC. Its translation is CASRSSFTDNEQFF. Filled out from reference TRBV5-8 and TRBJ2-1, the complete variable domain reads EAGVTQSPTHLIKTRGQQATLRCSPISGHTSVYWYQQALGLGLQFLLWYDEGEERNRGNFPPRFSGRQFPNYSSELNVNALELEDSALYLCASRSSFTDNEQFFGPGTRLTVL.

Regarding this clone: Other nucleotide sequences in the sample specify the same CDR3. The chain uses TRBV20-1 and TRBJ1-2, with a tentative D call TRBD1 (6 bases). Germline V gene lookup returns CDR1 DFQATT and CDR2 SNEGSKA (reference sequence). Trimming took off 4 bases at V and 5 bases at J, with 8 bases between the two ends. CDR3 size: 11 residues. The CDR3 sequence is CSATGEYGYTF. The CDR3 coding sequence is TGCAGTGCTACAGGGGAATATGGCTACACCTTC.

This chain connects TRBV5-1 to TRBJ1-2; D call uncertain. Germline V gene lookup returns CDR1 SGHRS and CDR2 YFSETQ. The CDR3 length is 13 residues. Trimming pared 0 bases from V and 4 bases from J, leaving 7 bases between. The CDR3 DNA reads as TGCGCCAGCAGCTTGGACAGTTCCTATGGCTACACCTTC. This gives the protein CASSLDSSYGYTF.

The chain has TRBV27 and TRBJ2-7; 7 nucleotides match TRBD1. CDR3 length: 15 amino acids. V shed 6 bases and J 3 bases; nucleotides not matched to a gene: 11. The germline V gene encodes CDR1 MNHEY and CDR2 SMNVEV (reference sequence). Here the CDR3 reads CASSPHGQVNYEQYF. In DNA form, the CDR3 reads TGTGCCAGCAGCCCTCACGGACAGGTCAACTACGAGCAGTACTTC.

The J gene is TRBJ2-7, the V gene TRBV5-1; possibly TRBD2 for D (5 bases). Germline V gene lookup returns CDR1 SGHRS and CDR2 YFSETQ. The CDR3 spans 17 residues. V was trimmed by 6 bases and J by 4 bases, leaving 26 bases between them. The CDR3: CASILCEVRESLYEQYV. In DNA form, the CDR3 reads TGCGCCAGCATCCTTTGCGAAGTGAGGGAGTCCTTATACGAGCAGTACGTC.

This clone was counted a few times. The gene calls are TRBV24-1 and TRBJ2-5; D might be TRBD1 (6 bases). Germline lookup yields CDR1 KGHDR and CDR2 SFDVKD. Trimming removed 7 bases at V and 3 bases at J, with 11 bases between. The CDR3 is 13 amino acids. Here the CDR3 DNA reads TGTGCCACCAGCAGACAGGCCGAAGAGACCCAGTACTTC. It translates to CATSRQAEETQYF.

The V and J genes are TRBV11-1 and TRBJ2-1, with a tentative D call TRBD2 (7 bases). Germline V gene lookup returns CDR1 SGHAT and CDR2 FQDESV (reference sequence). The CDR3 has 15 residues. Trimming removed 5 bases from V and 4 bases from J, with 15 bases in between. CDR3 region: CASSPGGGGYNEQFF. CDR3 DNA: TGTGCCAGCAGCCCCGGAGGGGGAGGGTACAATGAGCAGTTCTTC.

This clone was detected a few times. V gene TRBV11-3 combines with J gene TRBJ2-1, with 11 bases aligning to TRBD2. CDR3 length: 15 residues. V lost 3 bases and J lost 10; bases outside the gene matches: 8. Germline loops: CDR1 SGHNT, CDR2 YENEEA. The CDR3: CASSFSGRAAGEQFF. Here the CDR3 DNA reads TGTGCCAGCAGCTTTAGCGGGAGGGCCGCCGGGGAGCAGTTCTTC.

The chain recombines TRBV15 with TRBJ2-1, with 11 bases identical to TRBD2. The CDR3 is made up of 20 amino acids. Germline V gene data show CDR1 as LNHNV and CDR2 as YYDKDF (reference sequence). After removal of 3 bases from V and 1 base from J, the junction contained 14 bases not matched to a gene. CDR3 nucleotides: TGTGCCACCAGCAGCCTTCGGGAACTAGCGGGAGAGGGATCCTACAATGAGCAGTTCTTC. Residues: CATSSLRELAGEGSYNEQFF.

The J gene is TRBJ2-5, the V gene TRBV11-3; D is possibly TRBD1 (5 bases). V was shortened by 2 bases and J by 2 bases, with 15 bases between the two germline ends. Per the germline V gene, CDR1 is SGHNT and CDR2 is YENEEA. CDR3 length: 16 residues. Here the CDR3 DNA reads TGTGCCAGCAGCTTATCCCACCAGGGTGGGCAAGAGACCCAGTACTTC. Amino acid sequence: CASSLSHQGGQETQYF.

The chain links TRBV5-4 to TRBJ2-1; D gene uncertain. V was shortened by 3 bases and J by 4 bases, with 11 bases between the two germline ends. The length of the CDR3 is 14 residues. Germline CDR1 reads SGHNT; CDR2 reads YYREEE (reference sequence). CDR3 loop: CASSSKRPYNEQFF. Written as DNA, the CDR3 is TGTGCCAGCAGCTCGAAGCGACCGTACAATGAGCAGTTCTTC.

The chain is built from TRBV3-1 (or the pseudogene TRBV3-2) and TRBJ2-3; the D gene is possibly TRBD1 (6 bases). From germline, CDR1 is LGHDT and CDR2 YNNKEL (reference sequence). The V gene lost 10 bases and the J gene lost 0 bases, with 14 bases spanning the gap. CDR3 length: 14 residues. Here the CDR3 DNA reads TGTGCCACCGCCGACAGGATCAGCACAGATACGCAGTATTTT. Translating gives CATADRISTDTQYF.

The chain employs TRBV28 and TRBJ1-5, with D tentatively TRBD1 (6 bases). The V gene's germline CDR1 is MDHEN and CDR2 SYDVKM. This CDR3 spans 15 amino acids. The V and J ends lost 7 bases and 6 bases respectively, with 19 bases between them. CDR3 in amino acids: CASIFHGGAGQPQHF. DNA for the CDR3: TGTGCCAGCATCTTCCACGGGGGGGCAGGTCAGCCCCAGCATTTT. Drawing the rest from reference TRBV28 and TRBJ1-5, the complete variable domain is DVKVTQSSRYLVKRTGEKVFLECVQDMDHENMFWYRQDPGLGLRLIYFSYDVKMKEKGDIPEGYSVSREKKERFSLILESASTNQTSMYLCASIFHGGAGQPQHFGDGTRLSIL.